The 19 T cell receptor beta chains presented below share a single source sample, sequenced in a study of T cell responses to AZD1222 COVID-19 vaccine. The repertoire was sequenced with immunoSEQ multiplex PCR; TCRdb's copy has only in-frame clones and lacks some. Of more than 95,000 clones in the sample, roughly 90% are singletons; the top ten hold roughly 4.2%. Sequences were derived from peripheral blood, sampled on day 0 of AZD1222 vaccination. The origin of the receptors is an adult in good health.

The chain uses TRBV9 and TRBJ1-2, with a tentative D call TRBD1 (5 bases). Germline values: CDR1 SGDLS, CDR2 YYNGEE. The V gene lost 0 bases and the J gene lost 2 bases, with 11 bases spanning the gap. The CDR3 spans 15 residues. The CDR3 protein is CASSVDPRQNYGYTF. In DNA, the CDR3 is TGTGCCAGCAGCGTAGACCCCCGACAGAACTATGGCTACACCTTC.

V and J are TRBV7-9 and TRBJ1-1, with a tentative D call TRBD1 (5 bases). The germline V gene has CDR1 SEHNR and CDR2 FQNEAQ (reference sequence). The CDR3 is 14 residues long. V was shortened by 3 bases and J by 4 bases, with 12 bases between the two germline ends. CDR3 in amino acids: CASSLLGVGTEAFF. DNA for the CDR3: TGTGCCAGCAGCTTGTTGGGGGTGGGCACTGAAGCTTTCTTT.

The count of this clone is one. The rearrangement joins TRBV6-5 to TRBJ1-2; D is undetermined. The CDR3 loop spans 13 amino acids. Trimming took off 7 bases at V and 0 bases at J, with 9 bases between the two ends. Germline-derived CDR1 and CDR2 are MNHEY and SVGAGI. The CDR3 nucleotides are TGTGCCAGCATAGGGCGGTCTAACTATGGCTACACCTTC. Translating it yields CASIGRSNYGYTF.

The chain links TRBV9 to TRBJ1-1; D unresolved. The CDR3 is 14 residues long. The V gene's germline CDR1 is SGDLS and CDR2 YYNGEE. V was trimmed by 4 bases and J by 2 bases, leaving 12 bases between them. In DNA, the CDR3 is TGTGCCAGCAGCCCCCTAGCCCCTAACACTGAAGCTTTCTTT. The encoded protein is CASSPLAPNTEAFF.

The V call is TRBV28, the J call TRBJ1-1; TRBD1 might be the D (6 bases). Germline-derived CDR1 and CDR2 are MDHEN and SYDVKM. The V end was cut by 6 bases, the J end by 6 bases, with 17 bases between. The CDR3 has 14 residues. This CDR3 reads CASRLQGERPEAFF. DNA of the CDR3: TGTGCCAGCAGGTTACAGGGAGAGAGGCCTGAAGCTTTCTTT.

This clone has just a few counts. The rearrangement uses TRBV7-3 and TRBJ2-3; perhaps TRBD2 as D (6 bases). The CDR3 is 15 residues long. The germline CDR1 and CDR2 sequences are SGHTA and FQGTGA. The V and J ends lost 5 bases and 6 bases respectively, with 18 bases between them. DNA of the CDR3: TGTGCCAGCAGCCCCGGGACTGATGTTGTGGATACGCAGTATTTT. Translating it yields CASSPGTDVVDTQYF.

The rearrangement uses TRBV12-2 and TRBJ1-3. TRBV12-2 is designated a pseudogene. This CDR3 has 13 amino acids. This chain's CDR3 is CASRLSWGNTIYF. The CDR3 region has the DNA TGTGCAAGTCGCTTGTCATGGGGGAACACCATATATTTT.

The DNA for the CDR3 is TGTGCCAGCAGCGTAGAAGGCGATCGGACCGACGAGCAGTACTTC. It translates to CASSVEGDRTDEQYF. The chain recombines TRBV9 with TRBJ2-7; D is ambiguous. This CDR3 is built from 15 residues. V lost 0 bases, J lost 5 bases, and 15 bases lay in between. Germline loops: CDR1 SGDLS, CDR2 YYNGEE.

This clone was seen only once. The chain carries TRBV25-1 and TRBJ2-5; D is undetermined. Trimming cost V 3 bases and J 2 bases, with 13 bases left between them. Germline loops: CDR1 MGHDK, CDR2 SYGVNS. The CDR3 is made up of 15 amino acids. The CDR3 DNA reads as TGTGCCAGCAGTGACCTCCAAGGCCCTCAAGAGACCCAGTACTTC. Amino acid sequence: CASSDLQGPQETQYF.

This clone appeared a single time. The gene calls are TRBV15 and TRBJ1-3; D remains ambiguous. V was pared by 0 bases and J by 5 bases, with 2 bases between. The CDR3 totals 12 residues. CDR1 and CDR2 (germline): LNHNV, YYDKDF (reference sequence). This CDR3 is CATSRERNTIYF. DNA of the CDR3: TGTGCCACCAGCAGAGAGAGAAACACCATATATTTT.

The chain recombines TRBV3-1 (or the pseudogene TRBV3-2) with TRBJ2-1; 12 bases agree with TRBD2. The V segment lost 4 bases and the J segment 3 bases; nucleotides outside the gene matches: 4. CDR1 LGHDT and CDR2 YNNKEL come from the germline V gene (reference sequence). This CDR3 has 16 amino acids. For the CDR3, the DNA is TGTGCCAGCAGCCCGACTAGCGGGAGATTCTACAATGAGCAGTTCTTC. Its protein product is CASSPTSGRFYNEQFF.

J is TRBJ2-2 and V is TRBV5-1; 8 bases align to TRBD1. V lost 4 bases and J lost 4; bases outside the gene matches: 6. The CDR3 has 15 amino acids. The V gene's germline CDR1 is SGHRS and CDR2 YFSETQ. The CDR3 spells CASSANTGGTGELFF. Written as DNA, the CDR3 is TGCGCCAGCAGCGCGAATACAGGGGGCACCGGGGAGCTGTTTTTT.

V is TRBV27 and J is TRBJ2-2; the D gene could be TRBD1 or TRBD2 (5 bases each). This CDR3 is 17 amino acids long. Deletions cut 6 bases from V and 0 bases from J, with 17 bases between. CDR1 MNHEY and CDR2 SMNVEV come from the germline V gene (reference sequence). The CDR3 sequence: CASRLGVDYTNTGELFF. The CDR3 DNA reads TGTGCCAGCAGGCTGGGGGTTGACTATACGAACACCGGGGAGCTGTTTTTT.

The V gene is TRBV19, the J gene TRBJ2-7; no reliable D call. Trimming removed 5 bases at V and 4 bases at J, with 15 bases between. The CDR3 loop spans 14 amino acids. Looked up from germline, CDR1 is LNHDA and CDR2 is SQIVND (reference sequence). CDR3 bases: TGTGCCAGTAGTGTCGGCGGAAGCATTTACGAGCAGTACTTC. The encoded protein is CASSVGGSIYEQYF. The full variable domain, with the rest looked up from reference TRBV19 and TRBJ2-7, is DGGITQSPKYLFRKEGQNVTLSCEQNLNHDAMYWYRQDPGQGLRLIYYSQIVNDFQKGDIAEGYSVSREKKESFPLTVTSAQKNPTAFYLCASSVGGSIYEQYFGPGTRLTVT.

The V call is TRBV28, the J call TRBJ1-6; no clear D gene. CDR1 is MDHEN and CDR2 is SYDVKM in the germline V gene. This CDR3 is built from 12 residues. The V end was cut by 7 bases, the J end by 4 bases, with 5 bases between. This CDR3 is CASTGYNSPLHF. CDR3 nucleotide sequence: TGTGCCAGCACAGGTTATAATTCACCCCTCCACTTT.

The chain is built from TRBV5-6 and TRBJ1-2; TRBD1 agrees at 7 bases. The CDR3 is 17 residues long. CDR1 and CDR2 (germline): SGHDT, YYEEEE. With 0 bases clipped from V and 1 base from J, the junction kept 9 bases outside the gene matches. The CDR3 loop is CASSLGYGAGGNYGYTF. CDR3 in DNA: TGTGCCAGCAGCTTGGGTTATGGTGCAGGGGGTAACTATGGCTACACCTTC.

The V call is TRBV7-2, the J call TRBJ1-1; D gene uncertain. V lost 5 bases and J 2 bases, leaving 6 bases between the germline ends. Per the germline V gene, CDR1 is SGHTA and CDR2 is FQGNSA. The CDR3 covers 12 residues. The chain's CDR3 is CASSRYNTEAFF. CDR3 coding DNA: TGTGCCAGCAGCCGATATAACACTGAAGCTTTCTTT.

This sequence joins TRBV3-1 (or the pseudogene TRBV3-2) and TRBJ2-3; 10 bases line up with TRBD2. The germline gives CDR1 LGHDT, CDR2 YNNKEL (reference sequence). V lost 4 bases and J lost 1; bases outside the gene matches: 8. The CDR3 length is 17 residues. The CDR3 DNA is TGTGCCAGCAGCCCCTATCGCGGACTAGCGGGCACAGATACGCAGTATTTT. Amino acid sequence: CASSPYRGLAGTDTQYF.

The chain is built from TRBV30 and TRBJ1-2; D not resolved. With 6 bases removed from V and 4 bases from J, the gap between germline ends came to 18 bases. The CDR3 totals 14 residues. Germline CDR1 reads GTSNPN; CDR2 reads SVGIG (reference sequence). The CDR3 here is CACQPPDRIYGYTF. CDR3 DNA: TGTGCCTGTCAGCCCCCCGACCGCATCTATGGCTACACCTTC.